This T cell receptor (beta chain) was observed in a study of beta chain features in type 1 diabetes. Every isolated RNA sample was fully reverse transcribed, so sequencing captured expressed TCRB transcripts. Only in-frame clones appear in the TCRdb table, and some are missing; sequencing was by immunoSEQ multiplex PCR. This sample has nearly 250,000 clones; approximately 14% occur once, and the top ten carry about 0.024%. Germline V lookup: CDR1 SNHLY, CDR2 FYNNEI. V was pared by 6 bases and J by 5 bases, with 8 bases of the junction left unmatched. The CDR3 is 14 amino acids. The sequence derives from a woman aged 40 to 49 in good health. The chain is built from TRBV2 and TRBJ2-7; 9 nucleotides match TRBD1. Source material: naive CD4+ T cells from blood. DNA of the CDR3: TGTGCCAGCAGATTAGGGACAGGGCGGCACGAGCAGTACTTC. Translated: CASRLGTGRHEQYF.